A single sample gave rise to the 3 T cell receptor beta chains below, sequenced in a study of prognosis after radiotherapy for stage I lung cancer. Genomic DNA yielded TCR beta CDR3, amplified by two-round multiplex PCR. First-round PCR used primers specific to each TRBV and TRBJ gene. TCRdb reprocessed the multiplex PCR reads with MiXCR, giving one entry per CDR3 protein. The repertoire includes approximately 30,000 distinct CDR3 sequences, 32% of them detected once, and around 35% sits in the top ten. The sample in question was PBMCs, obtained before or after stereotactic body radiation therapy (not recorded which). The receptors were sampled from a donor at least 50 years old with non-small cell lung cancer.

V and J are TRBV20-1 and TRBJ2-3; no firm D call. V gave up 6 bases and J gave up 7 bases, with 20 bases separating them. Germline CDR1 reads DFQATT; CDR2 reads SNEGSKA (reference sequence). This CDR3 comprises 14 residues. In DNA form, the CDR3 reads TGCAGTGCCACGTACAGTGGTCGACCATATACGCAGTATTTT. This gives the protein CSATYSGRPYTQYF.

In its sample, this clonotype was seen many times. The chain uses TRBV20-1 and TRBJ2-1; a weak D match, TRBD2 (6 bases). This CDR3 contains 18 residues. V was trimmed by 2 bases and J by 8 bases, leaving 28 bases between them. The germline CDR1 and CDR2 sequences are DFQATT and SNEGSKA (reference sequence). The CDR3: CSARRMRGDTKHNDEQFF. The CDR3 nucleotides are TGCAGTGCTAGACGAATGCGGGGCGACACCAAGCATAACGATGAGCAGTTCTTC.

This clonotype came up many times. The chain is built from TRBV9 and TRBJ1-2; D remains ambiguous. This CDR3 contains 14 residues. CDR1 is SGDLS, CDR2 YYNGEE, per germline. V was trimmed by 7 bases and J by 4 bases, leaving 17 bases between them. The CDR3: CASGETSAVYGYTF. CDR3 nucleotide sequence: TGTGCCAGCGGGGAGACAAGCGCTGTCTATGGCTACACCTTC.